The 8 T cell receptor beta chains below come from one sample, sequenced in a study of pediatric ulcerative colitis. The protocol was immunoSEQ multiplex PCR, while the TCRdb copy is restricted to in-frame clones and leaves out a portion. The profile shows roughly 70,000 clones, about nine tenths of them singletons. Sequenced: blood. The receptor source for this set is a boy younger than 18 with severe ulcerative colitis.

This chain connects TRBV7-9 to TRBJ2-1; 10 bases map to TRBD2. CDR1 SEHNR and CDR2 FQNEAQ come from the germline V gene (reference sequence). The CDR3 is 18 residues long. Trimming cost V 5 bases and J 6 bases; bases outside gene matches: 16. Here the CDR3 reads CASSPRLAGSPTFNEQFF. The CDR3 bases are TGTGCCAGCAGCCCCCGACTAGCGGGCTCTCCGACCTTCAATGAGCAGTTCTTC.

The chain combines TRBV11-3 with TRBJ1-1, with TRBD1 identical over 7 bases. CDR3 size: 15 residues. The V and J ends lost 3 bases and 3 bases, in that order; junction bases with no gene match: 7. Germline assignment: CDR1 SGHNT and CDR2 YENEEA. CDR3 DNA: TGTGCCAGCAGCTTCAGGGGGGGGACGGACACTGAAGCTTTCTTT. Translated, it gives CASSFRGGTDTEAFF.

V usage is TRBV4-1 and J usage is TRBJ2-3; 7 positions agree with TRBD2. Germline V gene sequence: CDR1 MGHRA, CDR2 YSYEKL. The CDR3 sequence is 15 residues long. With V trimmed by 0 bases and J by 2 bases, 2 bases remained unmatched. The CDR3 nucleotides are TGCGCCAGCAGCCAAGAACAGCGGGACACAGATACGCAGTATTTT. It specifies CASSQEQRDTDTQYF.

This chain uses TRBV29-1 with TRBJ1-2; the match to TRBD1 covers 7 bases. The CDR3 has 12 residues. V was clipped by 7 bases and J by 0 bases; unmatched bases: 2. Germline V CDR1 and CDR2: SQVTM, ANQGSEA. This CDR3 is CSAQGANYGYTF. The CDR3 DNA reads TGCAGCGCCCAGGGGGCTAACTATGGCTACACCTTC.

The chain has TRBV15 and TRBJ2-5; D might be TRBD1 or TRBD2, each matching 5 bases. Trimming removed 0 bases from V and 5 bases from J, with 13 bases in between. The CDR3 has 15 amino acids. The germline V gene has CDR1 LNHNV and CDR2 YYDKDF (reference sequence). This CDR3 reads CATSRDRWGKETQYF. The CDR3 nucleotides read TGTGCCACCAGCAGAGATCGGTGGGGGAAGGAGACCCAGTACTTC. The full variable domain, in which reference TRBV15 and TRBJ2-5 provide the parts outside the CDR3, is DAMVIQNPRYQVTQFGKPVTLSCSQTLNHNVMYWYQQKSSQAPKLLFHYYDKDFNNEADTPDNFQSRRPNTSFCFLDIRSPGLGDTAMYLCATSRDRWGKETQYFGPGTRLLVL.

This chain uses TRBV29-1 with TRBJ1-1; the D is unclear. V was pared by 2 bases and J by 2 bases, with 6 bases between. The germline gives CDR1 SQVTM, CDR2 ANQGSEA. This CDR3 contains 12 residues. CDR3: CSVERVNTEAFF. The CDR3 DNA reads TGCAGCGTTGAAAGGGTAAACACTGAAGCTTTCTTT.

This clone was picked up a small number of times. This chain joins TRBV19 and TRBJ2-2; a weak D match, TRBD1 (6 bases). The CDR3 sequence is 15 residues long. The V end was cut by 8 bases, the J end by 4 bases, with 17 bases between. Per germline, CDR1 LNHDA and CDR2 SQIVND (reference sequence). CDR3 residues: CASGDTGLSTGELFF. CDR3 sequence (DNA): TGTGCCAGTGGGGATACAGGGTTAAGCACCGGGGAGCTGTTTTTT.

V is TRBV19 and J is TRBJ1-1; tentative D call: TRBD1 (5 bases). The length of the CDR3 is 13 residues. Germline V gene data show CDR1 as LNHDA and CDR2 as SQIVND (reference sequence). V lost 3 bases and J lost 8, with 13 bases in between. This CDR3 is CASSMLLGTEAFF. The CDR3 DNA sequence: TGTGCCAGTAGTATGTTGCTGGGGACCGAAGCTTTCTTT.